This T cell receptor (beta chain) was found in a study of blood T cell repertoires in COVID-19. Germline V lookup: CDR1 MNHEY, CDR2 SMNVEV (reference sequence). This CDR3 has 15 residues. V lost 3 bases, J lost 3 bases, and 12 bases lay in between. Sequencing used immunoSEQ multiplex PCR; TCRdb keeps in-frame clones, though not all of them. The data show roughly 140,000 clones, approximately 86% seen once. The sequenced sample was peripheral blood. The receptor was isolated from a man between 65 and 85 years old with acute or convalescent COVID-19. The rearrangement joins TRBV27 to TRBJ2-1; the D gene is possibly TRBD1 (5 bases). The CDR3: CASSLVGQVYNEQFF. The DNA of the CDR3 is TGTGCCAGCAGTTTGGTGGGGCAGGTCTACAATGAGCAGTTCTTC.